Described below is a single T cell receptor (beta chain) sequence and its context. Its specificity is not known. Other DNA sequences in the sample encode the same CDR3. Clones were read by immunoSEQ multiplex PCR, and TCRdb kept only the in-frame ones, dropping some. The sample shows roughly 180,000 clones, 85% to 95% of them seen only once. The entry originates in a study of T cell responses to AZD1222 COVID-19 vaccine. Whole-study results and caveats: Researchers took repertoire samples only after the peak T cell response had come. Among those given AZD1222, only six or seven were seropositive at baseline. Clonal diversity may have been underestimated in mostly white British donors. After two AZD1222 doses, spike-specific TCR breadth and depth rose versus day 0.

This CDR3 is 13 amino acids long. Germline V gives CDR1 SGHDT, CDR2 YYEEEE. Trimming removed 0 bases at V and 4 bases at J, with 5 bases between. This specimen was peripheral blood, taken on day 0 of AZD1222 vaccination. The clonotype comes from an adult in good health. This chain uses TRBV5-6 with TRBJ1-3; no clear D. CDR3 region: CASSLGSGNTIYF. CDR3 DNA: TGTGCCAGCAGCTTGGGTTCCGGAAACACCATATATTTT.